Presented here are 25 T cell receptor beta chains from one specimen sequenced in a study of cytomegalovirus exposure and HLA in healthy donors. Use of 60 Vbeta and 13 Jbeta primers characterized the PCR. Sequenced by immunoSEQ multiplex PCR; TCRdb stores in-frame clones only, minus some. The sample yields about 150,000 clones, under 80% seen once. The sequencing input was PBMCs. The receptors come from a woman in her fifties or sixties in good health and CMV-seropositive.

In the case of this clone: The junction and the germline gene differ at one end; a read error may be behind it. This sample includes further DNA sequences coding for the same CDR3. The chain combines TRBV19 with TRBJ2-1; the match to TRBD2 covers 7 bases. Germline V gene sequence: CDR1 LNHDA, CDR2 SQIVND (reference sequence). The CDR3 is 12 residues long. The CDR3 coding sequence is TGCGCCAGTAGCCGGACTAGGAATGAGCAGTTCTTC. Protein sequence: CASSRTRNEQFF.

This clone was counted only a few times. CDR3 nucleotide sequence: TGCGCCAGCAGCAAAATACCGGGACAGGGCACCGGATCGGCGTTTTTT. Translation gives CASSKIPGQGTGSAFF. This sequence joins TRBV4-1 and TRBJ1-4; 9 bases match TRBD1. The trim removed 5 bases at V and 16 bases at J, leaving 20 bases unmatched. Germline CDR1 MGHRA, CDR2 YSYEKL. This CDR3 region has 16 residues.

This chain links TRBV4-1 with TRBJ2-7, with a weak D call TRBD2 (6 bases). Trimming removed 9 bases at V and 6 bases at J, with 24 bases between. Per the germline V gene, CDR1 is MGHRA and CDR2 is YSYEKL. The CDR3 contains 15 residues. CDR3 nucleotides: TGCGCCAGTACCCCGGATCCGGGACTCCCAAGCGAGCAGTACTTC. Its protein is CASTPDPGLPSEQYF.

The rearrangement links TRBV10-3 to TRBJ2-1; 7 nucleotides match TRBD1. After removal of 6 bases from V and 0 bases from J, the junction contained 8 bases not matched to a gene. The CDR3 spans 16 residues. Germline V gene data show CDR1 as ENHRY and CDR2 as SYGVKD. CDR3 amino acids: CAIRETGRNSYNEQFF. In DNA, the CDR3 is TGTGCCATCAGGGAGACAGGGCGCAACTCCTACAATGAGCAGTTCTTC.

A few counts support this clone. CDR3 protein: CASSTGYGSNQPQHF. The CDR3 DNA reads as TGTGCCAGCAGTACAGGGTACGGTAGCAATCAGCCCCAGCATTTT. V is TRBV6-1 and J is TRBJ1-5, with D tentatively TRBD1 (6 bases). Germline V gives CDR1 MNHNS, CDR2 SASEGT. V was clipped by 5 bases and J by 0 bases, with 11 bases between them. This CDR3 has 15 residues.

The V and J genes are TRBV10-1 and TRBJ2-5, with 8 bases lining up with TRBD2. Germline CDR1 is WNHNN and CDR2 is SYGVQD (reference sequence). With 0 bases clipped from V and 4 bases from J, the junction kept 13 bases outside the gene matches. This CDR3 has 18 residues. This CDR3 reads CASSESKAGGLGAETQYF. DNA for the CDR3: TGCGCCAGCAGTGAGTCAAAGGCGGGGGGCCTCGGAGCAGAGACCCAGTACTTC.

This clone was counted only a few times. This CDR3 is CASSLAGGQGAFSYNSPLHF. CDR3 DNA sequence: TGTGCCAGCAGCTTAGCGGGGGGACAGGGGGCCTTCTCCTATAATTCACCCCTCCACTTT. The chain combines TRBV7-8 with TRBJ1-6; TRBD1 aligns across 12 bases. The J segment lost 0 bases and the V segment lost 0 bases, leaving 6 bases of the junction unmatched. The CDR3 extends over 20 amino acids. CDR1 is SGHVS and CDR2 is FQNEAQ in the germline V gene. The whole variable domain, filled in from reference TRBV7-8 and TRBJ1-6, reads GAGVSQSPRYKVAKRGQDVALRCDPISGHVSLFWYQQALGQGPEFLTYFQNEAQLDKSGLPSDRFFAERPEGSVSTLKIQRTQQEDSAVYLCASSLAGGQGAFSYNSPLHFGNGTRLTVT.

The chain combines TRBV5-1 with TRBJ1-6; D not resolved. Germline loops: CDR1 SGHRS, CDR2 YFSETQ. The V end was cut by 0 bases, the J end by 6 bases, with 13 bases between. CDR3 length: 16 amino acids. CDR3 nucleotide sequence: TGCGCCAGCAGCTTGGATTTGGTCAGGCCTAATTCACCCCTCCACTTT. Encoded protein: CASSLDLVRPNSPLHF.

The chain combines TRBV11-2 with TRBJ1-4; D gene uncertain. The CDR3 has 10 amino acids. V gave up 5 bases and J gave up 10 bases, with 5 bases separating them. Germline V gene sequence: CDR1 SGHAT, CDR2 FQNNGV. This chain's CDR3 is CASSPLKLFF. CDR3 DNA sequence: TGTGCCAGCAGCCCCCTAAAACTGTTTTTT.

Turning to this clone: The sample contains more than one DNA sequence encoding this CDR3. The chain joins TRBV7-9 to TRBJ1-5; unclear D gene. The CDR3 has 14 amino acids. Trimming stripped 2 bases from V and 0 bases from J, with 5 bases between. Germline CDR1 reads SEHNR; CDR2 reads FQNEAQ (reference sequence). The CDR3 DNA sequence: TGTGCCAGCAGCTTAAGCCATAGCAATCAGCCCCAGCATTTT. This translates into CASSLSHSNQPQHF.

The chain employs TRBV7-3 and TRBJ2-2, with 12 nucleotides matching TRBD1. The V segment lost 0 bases and the J segment 6 bases; nucleotides outside the gene matches: 5. Looked up from germline, CDR1 is SGHTA and CDR2 is FQGTGA. This CDR3 spans 17 amino acids. Here the CDR3 DNA reads TGTGCCAGCAGCTTAACGAGGGACAGGGGGCTAGCCGGGGAGCTGTTTTTT. Amino acid sequence: CASSLTRDRGLAGELFF. The full variable domain, with the rest looked up from reference TRBV7-3 and TRBJ2-2, is GAGVSQTPSNKVTEKGKYVELRCDPISGHTALYWYRQSLGQGPEFLIYFQGTGAADDSGLPNDRFFAVRPEGSVSTLKIQRTERGDSAVYLCASSLTRDRGLAGELFFGEGSRLTVL.

This rearrangement joins TRBV4-1 to TRBJ2-6; perhaps TRBD2 as D (6 bases). V was cut by 5 bases and J by 0 bases, with 14 bases left in between. CDR1 is MGHRA, CDR2 YSYEKL, per germline. This CDR3 has 17 residues. CDR3 in amino acids: CASSGGTQDSGANVLTF. In nucleotides, the CDR3 is TGCGCCAGCAGCGGGGGGACTCAGGACTCTGGGGCCAACGTCCTGACTTTC.

In this sample, this clone turned up once. The chain combines TRBV2 with TRBJ2-3; 7 bases match TRBD1. With 6 bases clipped from V and 4 bases from J, the junction kept 7 bases outside the gene matches. Per germline, CDR1 SNHLY and CDR2 FYNNEI. The CDR3 is 14 residues long. The CDR3: CASRLRGFADTQYF. The CDR3 DNA reads TGTGCCAGCAGGCTCAGGGGGTTCGCAGATACGCAGTATTTT.

The chain has TRBV19 and TRBJ2-6; 8 bases map to TRBD1. This CDR3 contains 16 residues. CDR1 LNHDA and CDR2 SQIVND come from the germline V gene (reference sequence). V shed 5 bases and J 4 bases; nucleotides not matched to a gene: 7. The CDR3 nucleotides are TGTGCCAGTAGTTCCATCAGGGGGCAGGGGGCCAACGTCCTGACTTTC. It is translated as CASSSIRGQGANVLTF.

The chain is built from TRBV11-2 and TRBJ2-7, with D possibly matching TRBD1 (5 bases). From germline, CDR1 is SGHAT and CDR2 FQNNGV. This CDR3 contains 15 residues. Trimming removed 2 bases at V and 3 bases at J, with 14 bases between. In nucleotides, the CDR3 is TGTGCCAGCAGCTTAACGGGCAGGGTGGGCTACGAGCAGTACTTC. Protein sequence: CASSLTGRVGYEQYF.

V and J are TRBV12-5 and TRBJ1-1; D is unresolved. There are 13 residues in the CDR3. Germline CDR1 is LGHNT and CDR2 is FRNRAP. V was cut by 1 base and J by 1 base, with 4 bases left in between. This CDR3 reads CASGLGGNTEAFF. The CDR3, as DNA: TGTGCTAGTGGTTTGGGCGGGAACACTGAAGCTTTCTTT.

The rearrangement joins TRBV5-1 to TRBJ2-3; no clear D gene. Trimming shortened V by 0 bases and J by 3 bases, and 11 bases separated the two germline ends. CDR1 and CDR2 (germline): SGHRS, YFSETQ. There are 15 residues in the CDR3. The CDR3 spells CASSLAGIRTDTQYF. For the CDR3, the DNA is TGCGCCAGCAGCTTGGCGGGTATTAGGACAGATACGCAGTATTTT.

The rearrangement uses TRBV27 and TRBJ1-2; 10 bases agree with TRBD1. V trimming: 4 bases; J trimming: 8 bases; junction bases outside the gene matches: 4. CDR1 MNHEY and CDR2 SMNVEV come from the germline V gene (reference sequence). The CDR3 extends over 13 amino acids. The CDR3 DNA follows: TGTGCCAGCAGTTACGGGACAGGGGACGGCTACACCTTC. It codes for CASSYGTGDGYTF.

The chain couples TRBV11-3 to TRBJ1-1, with 9 positions matching TRBD1. The length of the CDR3 is 14 residues. V was pared by 3 bases and J by 2 bases, with 1 base of the junction left unmatched. CDR1 is SGHNT, CDR2 YENEEA, per germline. The CDR3 sequence is CASSLTGGNTEAFF. Here the CDR3 DNA reads TGTGCCAGCAGCTTGACAGGGGGTAACACTGAAGCTTTCTTT. Together with reference TRBV11-3 and TRBJ1-1, the CDR3 gives the full variable domain: EAGVVQSPRYKIIEKKQPVAFWCNPISGHNTLYWYLQNLGQGPELLIRYENEEAVDDSQLPKDRFSAERLKGVDSTLKIQPAELGDSAVYLCASSLTGGNTEAFFGQGTRLTVV.

This chain links TRBV7-8 with TRBJ1-2; 7 positions agree with TRBD1. CDR3 length: 15 amino acids. The germline V gene has CDR1 SGHVS and CDR2 FQNEAQ. V was clipped by 2 bases and J by 5 bases; unmatched bases: 8. Written as DNA, the CDR3 is TGTGCCAGCAGCTTAAGGATCCAGGGGGGTTATGGCTACACCTTC. This encodes CASSLRIQGGYGYTF.

V is TRBV7-9 and J is TRBJ2-3, with 7 bases that match TRBD1. The CDR3 totals 14 residues. Germline V gives CDR1 SEHNR, CDR2 FQNEAQ (reference sequence). V shed 5 bases, J shed 3 bases, and the junction held 5 bases outside the gene matches. Written as DNA, the CDR3 is TGTGCCAGCAGCCCGACAGGGCCGACAGATACGCAGTATTTT. Translating gives CASSPTGPTDTQYF.

The chain carries TRBV6-5 and TRBJ2-7, with 9 bases that match TRBD1. The CDR3 is made up of 15 amino acids. J lost 3 bases, V lost 4 bases, and 7 bases had no gene match. Germline CDR1 and CDR2: MNHEY and SVGAGI. The CDR3: CASSLTGGADYEQYF. CDR3 nucleotides: TGTGCCAGCAGTTTAACAGGGGGCGCAGACTACGAGCAGTACTTC.

The rearrangement links TRBV6-6 to TRBJ1-2; D not certain. The germline V and J ends were trimmed by 2 bases and 4 bases, with 8 bases remaining between them. The CDR3 loop spans 13 amino acids. Germline lookup yields CDR1 MNHNY and CDR2 SVGAGI (reference sequence). CDR3 bases: TGTGCCAGCAGTTACAAGGACTTCTATGGCTACACCTTC. This codes for CASSYKDFYGYTF.

This clone has more than one count but fewer than ten. This chain joins TRBV2 and TRBJ2-4; D may be TRBD2 (5 bases). With 3 bases removed from V and 0 bases from J, the gap between germline ends came to 6 bases. The CDR3 is 14 amino acids. CDR1 and CDR2 from the germline V gene are SNHLY and FYNNEI. CDR3 sequence (DNA): TGTGCCAGCAGTGAGGACTTAGCCAAAAACATTCAGTACTTC. Its translation: CASSEDLAKNIQYF.

This chain uses TRBV4-2 with TRBJ2-5; 16 bases match TRBD2. The V segment lost 4 bases and the J segment 5 bases; nucleotides outside the gene matches: 7. The germline V gene has CDR1 LGHNA and CDR2 YNFKEQ. CDR3 size: 17 residues. This CDR3 is CASSPGTSGGAGETQYF. CDR3 nucleotide sequence: TGTGCCAGCAGCCCCGGGACTAGCGGGGGGGCAGGGGAGACCCAGTACTTC.